Following are 21 T cell receptor beta chains from one sample sequenced in a study of neurological immune-mediated disorders. Each CDR3 protein gets one entry after TCRdb re-called the 5' RACE reads with MiXCR. The data show approximately 66,000 distinct CDR3 sequences, less than 5.5% seen once. The sequencing input was PBMCs. Receptor source: a young man with multiple sclerosis.

In its sample, this clonotype was seen many times. The chain is built from TRBV10-3 and TRBJ2-5; D possibly corresponds to TRBD1 (5 bases). V was cut by 4 bases and J by 5 bases, with 14 bases left in between. CDR3 length: 14 residues. Germline loops: CDR1 ENHRY, CDR2 SYGVKD. CDR3 protein: CAISAPGSGETQYF. The CDR3 nucleotides are TGTGCCATCAGTGCGCCAGGGTCCGGGGAGACCCAGTACTTC.

As concerns this clonotype: With a much larger clone just one base away, this may be a read error. The chain links TRBV5-1 to TRBJ1-1; D uncertain. The CDR3 is 14 residues long. CDR1 and CDR2 (germline): SGHRS, YFSETQ. Between the trimmed V and J ends, which lost 0 bases and 1 base, there was a span of 7 bases. The CDR3 nucleotides read TGCGCCAGCAGCTTGGCCGGGTGGAACACTGAAGCTTTCTTT. Encoded protein: CASSLAGWNTEAFF.

This clonotype was observed many times. The J gene is TRBJ1-2, the V gene TRBV12-3 or TRBV12-4; the D is unclear. Trimming cost V 8 bases and J 8 bases, with 12 bases left between them. The CDR3 runs 11 residues. The CDR3: CASREGGGYTF. The CDR3 nucleotides read TGTGCCAGCCGGGAGGGTGGCGGCTACACCTTC.

This clonotype was picked up many times. This chain uses TRBV4-1 with TRBJ2-3, with 8 positions matching TRBD2. Germline CDR1 and CDR2: MGHRA and YSYEKL. Trimming at V came to 0 bases and at J to 1 base, leaving 9 bases not matched to a gene. CDR3 length: 18 amino acids. The CDR3 region has the DNA TGCGCCAGCAGCCAAGAAGTACCAGCGGGGGCTCGCACAGATACGCAGTATTTT. Its protein product is CASSQEVPAGARTDTQYF.

This clonotype has at least ten counts. The chain carries TRBV4-1 and TRBJ1-5, with D perhaps matching TRBD1 (5 bases). Looked up from germline, CDR1 is MGHRA and CDR2 is YSYEKL. V was clipped by 1 base and J by 0 bases, with 7 bases between them. This CDR3 spans 15 amino acids. CDR3 in amino acids: CASSQGGYSNQPQHF. The CDR3 DNA sequence: TGCGCCAGCAGCCAAGGGGGGTATAGCAATCAGCCCCAGCATTTT.

This clonotype was seen ten or more times. V and J are TRBV10-2 and TRBJ2-1; D may be TRBD1 (5 bases). CDR1 is WSHSY and CDR2 is SAAADI in the germline V gene. Trimming cost V 10 bases and J 7 bases, with 14 bases left between them. The CDR3 has 12 amino acids. In nucleotides, the CDR3 is TGCGCCACCGTCGGTTCAGGGAATGAGCAGTTCTTC. Translating gives CATVGSGNEQFF.

For this clonotype: Mismatch with germline at one junction end may stem from a read error. This rearrangement joins TRBV27 to TRBJ1-5, with 9 bases that match TRBD1. The CDR3 spans 15 residues. Germline V gene data show CDR1 as MNHEY and CDR2 as SMNVEV (reference sequence). The CDR3 is CASSFPDRGDQPQNF. The CDR3 bases are TGTGCCAGCAGTTTCCCAGACAGGGGGGACCAGCCCCAGAATTTT.

This clonotype was seen at least ten times. This chain joins TRBV15 and TRBJ2-7; either TRBD1 or TRBD2 may fit D (6 bases each). V was pared by 9 bases and J by 5 bases, with 17 bases between. The CDR3 length is 13 residues. Per germline, CDR1 LNHNV and CDR2 YYDKDF (reference sequence). This CDR3 reads CATGGLGIHEQYF. CDR3 bases: TGTGCCACAGGGGGGCTAGGGATTCACGAGCAGTACTTC.

This clonotype was detected ten times or more. This chain connects TRBV20-1 to TRBJ2-3; D gene ambiguous. Between the trimmed V and J ends, which lost 0 bases and 6 bases, there was a span of 13 bases. The germline V gene has CDR1 DFQATT and CDR2 SNEGSKA (reference sequence). CDR3 size: 14 residues. CDR3 protein: CSARETRPTDTQYF. The CDR3 nucleotides read TGCAGTGCTAGAGAGACAAGGCCTACTGATACGCAGTATTTT.

This clonotype was seen ten or more times. The V gene is TRBV10-1, the J gene TRBJ1-3; D might be TRBD1 (5 bases). V was pared by 4 bases and J by 0 bases, with 13 bases between. There are 16 residues in the CDR3. Germline CDR1 and CDR2: WNHNN and SYGVQD (reference sequence). CDR3 nucleotide sequence: TGCGCCAGCAGTGCGGGACCGTTGGGCTCTGGAAACACCATATATTTT. Translating gives CASSAGPLGSGNTIYF.

This clonotype was seen many times. The chain employs TRBV7-3 and TRBJ1-6; 7 nucleotides align to TRBD1. Losses at the gene ends were 5 bases for V and 6 bases for J; bases not matched to a gene: 4. Germline-derived CDR1 and CDR2 are SGHTA and FQGTGA. This CDR3 comprises 14 residues. CDR3 sequence: CASSQGDSNSPLHF. CDR3 coding DNA: TGTGCCAGCAGCCAAGGGGACAGTAATTCACCCCTCCACTTT. Together with reference TRBV7-3 and TRBJ1-6, the CDR3 gives the full variable domain: GAGVSQTPSNKVTEKGKYVELRCDPISGHTALYWYRQSLGQGPEFLIYFQGTGAADDSGLPNDRFFAVRPEGSVSTLKIQRTERGDSAVYLCASSQGDSNSPLHFGNGTRLTVT.

Points on this clonotype: One end of the junction varies from germline; a read error may be responsible. This sequence joins TRBV5-6 and TRBJ1-5; D is possibly TRBD1 (5 bases). This CDR3 comprises 13 residues. The V gene's germline CDR1 is SGHDT and CDR2 YYEEEE. CDR3 amino acids: CASSLRGGQPQNF. DNA of the CDR3: TGTGCCAGCAGCTTGAGGGGCGGGCAGCCCCAGAATTTT.

This clonotype was counted ten times or more. This CDR3 is CSVEAVNTGELFF. The CDR3 DNA reads TGCAGCGTTGAGGCAGTAAACACCGGGGAGCTGTTTTTT. This chain joins TRBV29-1 and TRBJ2-2; D ambiguous. Germline CDR1 SQVTM, CDR2 ANQGSEA. V shed 3 bases and J shed 2 bases, with 7 bases lying between them. CDR3 length: 13 amino acids.

This clonotype was recorded many times. The J gene is TRBJ2-7, the V gene TRBV29-1, with D possibly matching TRBD1 (5 bases). Germline CDR1 and CDR2: SQVTM and ANQGSEA. Trimming took off 4 bases at V and 5 bases at J, with 6 bases between the two ends. The CDR3 extends over 10 amino acids. The CDR3 DNA sequence: TGCAGCGTTGTCAGGGACGAGCAGTACGTC. Translation gives CSVVRDEQYV.

The chain combines TRBV11-2 with TRBJ2-5; D may be TRBD1 or TRBD2 (5 bases each). The germline CDR1 and CDR2 sequences are SGHAT and FQNNGV. The CDR3 covers 17 residues. Trimming stripped 5 bases from V and 4 bases from J, with 23 bases between. The CDR3 DNA reads TGTGCCAGCAGCGAACTACGCCGGGACCCTAGGGGAGAGACCCAGTACTTC. Protein sequence: CASSELRRDPRGETQYF.

This clonotype was observed at least ten times. The V gene is TRBV5-1, the J gene TRBJ2-6; 11 bases line up with TRBD1. CDR3 length: 18 residues. The J segment lost 2 bases and the V segment lost 3 bases, leaving 7 bases of the junction unmatched. The germline V gene has CDR1 SGHRS and CDR2 YFSETQ. In nucleotides, the CDR3 is TGCGCCAGCAGCTCCGGGACAGGGGGATTGACTGGGGCCAACGTCCTGACTTTC. It translates to CASSSGTGGLTGANVLTF.

The V call is TRBV5-1, the J call TRBJ1-2; D is unclear. The CDR3 loop spans 13 amino acids. V was clipped by 4 bases and J by 8 bases, with 15 bases between them. CDR1 is SGHRS and CDR2 is YFSETQ in the germline V gene. The DNA for the CDR3 is TGCGCCAGCAGCGTTCCCGGGCCCGGGGGCTACACCTTC. Protein sequence: CASSVPGPGGYTF.

The chain is built from TRBV6-1 and TRBJ2-7, with a tentative D call TRBD2 (6 bases). Germline V gene sequence: CDR1 MNHNS, CDR2 SASEGT. V was trimmed by 5 bases and J by 3 bases, leaving 11 bases between them. There are 13 residues in the CDR3. CDR3 amino acids: CASSWDSDYEQYF. CDR3 coding DNA: TGTGCCAGCAGTTGGGACTCGGACTACGAGCAGTACTTC.

This clonotype is judged medium-sized. The V and J genes are TRBV2 and TRBJ2-1; D not certain. The CDR3 length is 12 residues. Trimming removed 5 bases from V and 15 bases from J, with 17 bases in between. Germline V lookup: CDR1 SNHLY, CDR2 FYNNEI. This chain's CDR3 is CASSPSGSRPFF. As DNA, the CDR3 is TGTGCCAGCAGTCCCTCCGGGTCACGGCCGTTCTTC. The variable domain in full, completed from reference TRBV2 and TRBJ2-1, reads EPEVTQTPSHQVTQMGQEVILRCVPISNHLYFYWYRQILGQKVEFLVSFYNNEISEKSEIFDDQFSVERPDGSNFTLKIRSTKLEDSAMYFCASSPSGSRPFFGPGTRLTVL.

The rearrangement joins TRBV7-7 to TRBJ2-2; D not resolved. Deletions cut 5 bases from V and 0 bases from J, with 13 bases between. The germline V gene encodes CDR1 SSHAT and CDR2 FNYEAQ (reference sequence). The CDR3 is made up of 16 amino acids. CDR3 in DNA: TGTGCCAGCAGCCCCCGGGCGTTCGCGAACACCGGGGAGCTGTTTTTT. Amino acids: CASSPRAFANTGELFF.

This clonotype was observed many times. The genes are TRBV10-1 and TRBJ2-3, with 8 bases aligning to TRBD1. CDR3 length: 15 amino acids. From germline, CDR1 is WNHNN and CDR2 SYGVQD (reference sequence). After removal of 3 bases from V and 3 bases from J, the junction contained 5 bases not matched to a gene. CDR3 residues: CASSEKGTGTDTQYF. CDR3 DNA: TGCGCCAGCAGTGAAAAGGGGACAGGAACAGATACGCAGTATTTT.